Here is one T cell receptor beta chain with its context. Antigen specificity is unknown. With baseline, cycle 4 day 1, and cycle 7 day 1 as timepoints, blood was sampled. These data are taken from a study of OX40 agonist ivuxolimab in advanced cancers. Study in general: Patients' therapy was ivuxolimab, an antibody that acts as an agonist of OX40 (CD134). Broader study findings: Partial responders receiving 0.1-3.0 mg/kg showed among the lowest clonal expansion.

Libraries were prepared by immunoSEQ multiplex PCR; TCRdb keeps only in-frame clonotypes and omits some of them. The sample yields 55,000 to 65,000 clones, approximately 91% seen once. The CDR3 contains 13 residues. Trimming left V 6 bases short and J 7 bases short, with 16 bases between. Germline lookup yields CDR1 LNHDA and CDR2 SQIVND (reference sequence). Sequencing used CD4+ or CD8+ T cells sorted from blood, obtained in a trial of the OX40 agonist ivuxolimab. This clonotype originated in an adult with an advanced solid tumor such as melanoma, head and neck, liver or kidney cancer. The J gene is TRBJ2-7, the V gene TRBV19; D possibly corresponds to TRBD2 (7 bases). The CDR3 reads CASRGQLREEQYF. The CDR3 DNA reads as TGTGCCAGTAGAGGACAGTTGCGGGAGGAGCAGTACTTC.